These 19 T cell receptor beta chains originate from one sample sequenced in a study of Graves' ophthalmopathy and Graves' hyperthyroidism. Amplification of the TCR beta CDR3 regions used RNA transcripts (as template). A first-round RT-PCR used HTBI primers, followed by a second-round multiplex PCR. TCRdb re-derived calls from the multiplex PCR reads in MiXCR, one entry per CDR3 protein. The table includes hundreds of thousands of distinct CDR3 sequences, under 50% detected once. Specimen: peripheral blood. These TCRs come from an adult man with Graves' ophthalmopathy.

This clonotype was found many times. This rearrangement joins TRBV5-4 to TRBJ1-3; tentative D call: TRBD1 (5 bases). V was trimmed by 4 bases and J by 0 bases, leaving 11 bases between them. This CDR3 has 15 amino acids. The germline V gene has CDR1 SGHNT and CDR2 YYREEE (reference sequence). The CDR3 nucleotides read TGTGCCAGCAGCCCGGGGGGAGTCTCTGGAAACACCATATATTTT. Protein: CASSPGGVSGNTIYF.

This clonotype was picked up many times. The genes are TRBV7-9 and TRBJ2-2, with a possible D match to TRBD1 (8 bases). With 5 bases removed from V and 4 bases from J, the gap between germline ends came to 14 bases. Per the germline V gene, CDR1 is SEHNR and CDR2 is FQNEAQ (reference sequence). This CDR3 is built from 15 residues. In DNA form, the CDR3 reads TGTGCCAGCAGCCTACAGGGGGAGGGCACCGGGGAGCTGTTTTTT. Its protein product is CASSLQGEGTGELFF.

Note on this clonotype: This may come from a read error, since a much larger clone is one base off. This rearrangement joins TRBV6-6 to TRBJ2-7; 9 positions match TRBD1. The germline V gene encodes CDR1 MNHNY and CDR2 SVGAGI (reference sequence). V lost 5 bases and J lost 4; bases outside the gene matches: 9. The CDR3 runs 15 residues. The CDR3 loop reads CASSASGTGIYEQYF. The DNA of the CDR3 is TGTGCCAGCAGTGCCTCCGGGACAGGGATTTACGAGCAGTACTTC.

Many counts were recorded for this clonotype. This chain links TRBV7-3 with TRBJ2-7; tentative D call: TRBD2 (5 bases). CDR1 is SGHTA, CDR2 FQGTGA, per germline. V lost 3 bases and J lost 6, with 18 bases in between. The CDR3 contains 15 residues. The CDR3 spells CASSFYGVVGSEQYF. DNA for the CDR3: TGTGCCAGCAGCTTCTATGGCGTCGTTGGGAGCGAGCAGTACTTC.

This clonotype was detected many times. The chain uses TRBV29-1 and TRBJ1-2; no clear D. The CDR3 covers 12 residues. CDR1 SQVTM and CDR2 ANQGSEA come from the germline V gene. V lost 3 bases and J 1 base, leaving 6 bases between the germline ends. CDR3 protein: CSVDSDNYGYTF. The CDR3 region has the DNA TGCAGCGTTGACTCGGATAACTATGGCTACACCTTC.

Of note for this clonotype: This may stem from a read error, because a much larger clone lies one nucleotide away. The chain links TRBV5-5 to TRBJ1-6; 7 bases are shared with TRBD1. V was pared by 6 bases and J by 8 bases, with 14 bases of the junction left unmatched. This CDR3 contains 16 residues. Germline CDR1 reads SGHKS; CDR2 reads YYEKEE (reference sequence). CDR3 DNA sequence: TGTGCCAGCACCCAGACAGGGCGGAAAGGAGATTCACCCCTCCACTTT. Amino acids: CASTQTGRKGDSPLHF.

J is TRBJ2-7 and V is TRBV24-1, with D unresolved. The CDR3 consists of 13 residues. CDR1 and CDR2 from the germline V gene are KGHDR and SFDVKD. V was pared by 11 bases and J by 7 bases, with 20 bases between. The CDR3 here is CASSPPSSVEQYF. The CDR3 DNA is TGTGCCAGCTCACCACCGTCAAGTGTTGAGCAGTACTTC.

This clonotype was counted ten times or more. The genes are TRBV19 and TRBJ2-2; 8 bases agree with TRBD2. This CDR3 has 15 amino acids. Per the germline V gene, CDR1 is LNHDA and CDR2 is SQIVND (reference sequence). Unmatched junction bases numbered 7, after V lost 6 bases and J lost 4 bases. CDR3 in DNA: TGTGCCAGTAGATTGGGACGGGAGGGCACCGGGGAGCTGTTTTTT. This encodes CASRLGREGTGELFF.

Comments on this clonotype: It may be a read error: a sequence one base away is much more abundant. V and J are TRBV25-1 and TRBJ1-1, with a tentative D call TRBD1 (6 bases). Per the germline V gene, CDR1 is MGHDK and CDR2 is SYGVNS. The CDR3 is 13 residues long. V lost 5 bases, J lost 6 bases, and 13 bases lay in between. The CDR3 region is CASSLLRGAEAFF. The CDR3 DNA is TGTGCCAGCAGTTTGCTCAGGGGCGCTGAAGCTTTCTTT.

This clonotype showed up many times. The chain links TRBV12-3 or TRBV12-4 to TRBJ1-3, with D maybe TRBD1 (5 bases). Deletions cut 2 bases from V and 5 bases from J, with 13 bases between. The CDR3 consists of 15 residues. The CDR3: CASSLTAGRRNTIYF. DNA of the CDR3: TGTGCCAGCAGTTTAACCGCGGGACGGAGAAACACCATATATTTT.

This clonotype was counted at least ten times. The gene calls are TRBV29-1 and TRBJ2-7; D possibly uses TRBD1 or TRBD2 (8 bases each). Trimming left V 7 bases short and J 4 bases short, with 20 bases between. Per germline, CDR1 SQVTM and CDR2 ANQGSEA. The CDR3 runs to 14 residues. The CDR3 reads CSAGGGTGLYEQYF. DNA for the CDR3: TGCAGCGCGGGGGGGGGGACAGGACTATACGAGCAGTACTTC.

V and J are TRBV30 and TRBJ1-1; D is perhaps TRBD1 (5 bases). The CDR3 contains 14 residues. Trimming pared 4 bases from V and 4 bases from J, leaving 16 bases between. The V gene's germline CDR1 is GTSNPN and CDR2 SVGIG (reference sequence). CDR3 in DNA: TGTGCCTGGACCCGACAGTCTTCCGGCACTGAAGCTTTCTTT. It is translated as CAWTRQSSGTEAFF.

In this sample, this clonotype turned up many times. The rearrangement links TRBV4-1 to TRBJ2-5, with D possibly matching TRBD2 (7 bases). This CDR3 spans 13 amino acids. Germline V lookup: CDR1 MGHRA, CDR2 YSYEKL. V shed 6 bases and J shed 5 bases, with 13 bases lying between them. The CDR3 DNA reads as TGCGCCAGCAGTCGGGGGGCCCGGGAGACCCAGTACTTC. It encodes CASSRGARETQYF.

This chain joins TRBV2 and TRBJ1-1; maybe TRBD1 (5 bases). This CDR3 region has 11 residues. Trimming shortened V by 8 bases and J by 3 bases, and 7 bases separated the two germline ends. Germline loops: CDR1 SNHLY, CDR2 FYNNEI. The CDR3 DNA reads TGTGCCAGCTTGGGGGACACTGAAGCTTTCTTT. Encoded protein: CASLGDTEAFF.

The rearrangement uses TRBV9 and TRBJ1-1; TRBD1 agrees at 9 bases. Losses at the gene ends were 3 bases for V and 4 bases for J; bases not matched to a gene: 1. CDR1 and CDR2 (germline): SGDLS, YYNGEE. The CDR3 is made up of 13 amino acids. CDR3 protein: CASSEQGATEAFF. CDR3 bases: TGTGCCAGCAGCGAACAGGGGGCCACTGAAGCTTTCTTT.

This clonotype was seen more than once but under ten times. One junction end does not reproduce the germline sequence, and a read error may be involved. The chain couples TRBV11-2 to TRBJ2-7; 7 bases align to TRBD1. The CDR3 covers 14 residues. The V gene's germline CDR1 is SGHAT and CDR2 FQNNGV. The CDR3 DNA reads as TGTGCCAGCAGCTCGGGACAGATCTCCCACGAGCAGTACTTC. It translates to CASSSGQISHEQYF.

The chain has TRBV27 and TRBJ2-7; D gene uncertain. Germline V CDR1 and CDR2: MNHEY, SMNVEV (reference sequence). With 1 base removed from V and 3 bases from J, the gap between germline ends came to 13 bases. This CDR3 spans 15 amino acids. This chain's CDR3 is CASSLLVTHRYEQYF. CDR3 sequence (DNA): TGTGCCAGCAGTTTATTGGTAACCCACCGCTACGAGCAGTACTTC.

This clonotype has ten or more counts. The rearrangement links TRBV10-3 to TRBJ2-2; a weak D match, TRBD1 (6 bases). Trimming removed 0 bases at V and 2 bases at J, with 10 bases between. Germline loops: CDR1 ENHRY, CDR2 SYGVKD. The CDR3 covers 16 residues. CDR3 bases: TGTGCCATCAGTGAGTCTGGGGGCCCCAACACCGGGGAGCTGTTTTTT. Translating gives CAISESGGPNTGELFF.

In this sample, this clonotype turned up many times. This chain links TRBV15 with TRBJ1-5; D unresolved. With 1 base removed from V and 4 bases from J, the gap between germline ends came to 8 bases. The germline CDR1 and CDR2 sequences are LNHNV and YYDKDF (reference sequence). The CDR3 is made up of 14 amino acids. CDR3 protein: CATSRVQSNQPQHF. CDR3 coding DNA: TGTGCCACCAGCAGAGTCCAGTCAAATCAGCCCCAGCATTTT.